This T cell receptor beta chain was sequenced in a study of TIL therapy for anti-PD-1-resistant metastatic lung cancer. Whole-study context: A handful of tumors were EGFR-mutant and two were ALK-rearranged.

Sequencing used immunoSEQ v3. Profiled with immunoSEQ multiplex PCR; TCRdb holds only in-frame clones, not every one. The profile shows roughly 92,000 clones, about two thirds of them singletons. This clone was picked up a small number of times. This CDR3 has 14 residues. The J segment lost 3 bases and the V segment lost 6 bases, leaving 4 bases of the junction unmatched. The germline CDR1 and CDR2 sequences are MNHEY and SVGAGI. Time point meaning: pre-treatment sample, taken before nivolumab and TIL therapy. Pleural nodules or supraclavicular lymph nodes made up most of the excised metastases sampled.

Source: tumor tissue, taken at baseline. The receptor was derived from a person between 30 and 80 years old with non-small cell lung cancer. The V gene is TRBV6-5, the J gene TRBJ1-5; 8 bases map to TRBD1. CDR3: CASRSGQVNQPQHF. CDR3 sequence (DNA): TGTGCCAGCAGATCGGGACAGGTCAATCAGCCCCAGCATTTT.